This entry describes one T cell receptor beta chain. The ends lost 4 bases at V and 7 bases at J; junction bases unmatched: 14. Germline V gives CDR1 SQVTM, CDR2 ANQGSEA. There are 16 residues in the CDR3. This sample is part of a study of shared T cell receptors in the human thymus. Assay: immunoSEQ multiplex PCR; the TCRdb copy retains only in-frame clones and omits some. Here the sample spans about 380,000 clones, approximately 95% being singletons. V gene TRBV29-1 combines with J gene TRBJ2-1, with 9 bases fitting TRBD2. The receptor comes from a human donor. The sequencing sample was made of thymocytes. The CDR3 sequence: CSVGKFAGGPVNEQFF. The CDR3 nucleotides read TGCAGCGTTGGGAAATTTGCGGGAGGGCCCGTAAATGAGCAGTTCTTC.